This T cell receptor beta chain comes out of a study of CD8+CD57+ T cells in acquired aplastic anemia. Study-wide context: On average, sorted CD4+ and CD8+ cells gave 3 to 3.5 ug of DNA. The study, taken as a whole, reports: Patients and healthy controls showed no significant CD8+ Simpson's diversity difference. About 27 shared CD8+ CDR3s appeared highly expressed within patients' immunodominant clones.

The template for TCR beta VDJ and CDR3 sequence profiling was genomic DNA. MiXCR was run by TCRdb on the reads, yielding one entry per CDR3 protein. The profile shows around 180,000 distinct CDR3 sequences, about 50% of them singletons. This CDR3 region has 14 residues. Per the germline V gene, CDR1 is LNHNV and CDR2 is YYDKDF (reference sequence). V trimming: 7 bases; J trimming: 5 bases; junction bases outside the gene matches: 9. This clonotype is a singleton in its sample. Its antigen is undetermined. Patients chosen for sequencing had CD8+CD57+ cells that had expanded, as shown by flow cytometry. Diagnosis of severe acquired aplastic anemia applied to all patients.

Sequenced input: sorted CD4+, CD8+, or CD8+CD57+ T cells (not recorded which) from PBMCs. The chain links TRBV15 to TRBJ2-5; 8 bases are a match to TRBD1. The sequence came from a human donor with aplastic anemia. The CDR3 nucleotides are TGTGCCACCATCAGGGGACAGGTCGGGGAGACCCAGTACTTC. It yields the protein CATIRGQVGETQYF.